A selection of T cell receptor beta chains follows, all from one sample in a study of blood T cells in healthy people across ages. From the 5' RACE reads, TCRdb called clonotypes with MiXCR, one entry per CDR3 protein. The repertoire holds about 1.1 million distinct CDR3 sequences, with roughly two fifths as singletons. The sample consisted of blood. Receptor source: a man younger than 35 in good health. The CDR3 runs from the conserved cysteine through the conserved F or W. Rows may omit the clone size; those that give it use once, few, many or a size class.

J: TRBJ2-1
V: TRBV27
size: few
CDR3: CASSVWVGNEQFF

J: TRBJ2-7
V: TRBV20-1
size: NA
CDR3: CSARPGREYEQYF

J: NA
V: TRBV5-1
size: NA
CDR3: CASSRTSERETQYF

J: TRBJ1-1
V: TRBV14
size: once
CDR3: CASSRGGARTEAFF

J: TRBJ2-7
V: TRBV7-2
size: NA
CDR3: CASSLAQDRLRNEQYF

J: TRBJ2-3
V: TRBV10-3
size: NA
CDR3: CAIGTSGGGADTQYF

J: TRBJ2-3
V: TRBV28
size: NA
CDR3: CASSPGRMTDTRYF

J: TRBJ2-7
V: TRBV2
size: NA
CDR3: CASREARNEQYF

J: TRBJ1-6
V: TRBV6-2/TRBV6-3
size: NA
CDR3: CASRARQAVGNSPLHF

J: TRBJ2-2
V: TRBV5-1
size: NA
CDR3: CASSSRTGGLDTGELFF

J: TRBJ1-1
V: TRBV5-1
size: few
CDR3: CASSFMGLSGSVTEAFF

J: TRBJ2-2
V: TRBV6-1
size: few
CDR3: CASSEIQGASTGELFF

J: TRBJ1-5
V: TRBV6-5
size: many
CDR3: CASSYSSDQPQHF

J: TRBJ2-3
V: TRBV4-3
size: NA
CDR3: CASSPDSLAGSTDTQYF

J: TRBJ1-6
V: TRBV5-8
size: NA
CDR3: CASSLGQPDNSPLHF

J: TRBJ2-2
V: TRBV5-6
size: NA
CDR3: CASSQGDLDTGELFF

J: TRBJ2-3
V: TRBV19
size: NA
CDR3: CASSLTDITDTQYF